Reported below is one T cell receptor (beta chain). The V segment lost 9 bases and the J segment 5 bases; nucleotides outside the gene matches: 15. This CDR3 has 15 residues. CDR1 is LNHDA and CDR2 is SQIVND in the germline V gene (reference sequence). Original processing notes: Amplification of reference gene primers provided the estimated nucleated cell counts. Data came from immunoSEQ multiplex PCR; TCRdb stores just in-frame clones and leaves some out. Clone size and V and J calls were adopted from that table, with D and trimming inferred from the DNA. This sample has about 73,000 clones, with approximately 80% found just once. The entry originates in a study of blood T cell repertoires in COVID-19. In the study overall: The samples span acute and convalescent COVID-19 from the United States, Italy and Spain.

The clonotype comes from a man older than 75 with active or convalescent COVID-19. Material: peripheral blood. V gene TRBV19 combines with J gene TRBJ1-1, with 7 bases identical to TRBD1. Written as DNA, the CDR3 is TGTGCCAGCTACTCCCGAGGCGAGGGGGCGACTGAAGCTTTCTTT. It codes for CASYSRGEGATEAFF.